These 30 T cell receptor beta chains were sequenced from one sample in a study of cytomegalovirus exposure and HLA in healthy donors. The PCR employed 60 Vbeta primers together with 13 Jbeta primers. TCRdb keeps only in-frame clones here, not all; method: immunoSEQ multiplex PCR. The table lists approximately 200,000 clones. The specimen was PBMCs. All receptors come from a boy between 5 and 17 years old in good health and CMV-seronegative.

CDR3 coding DNA: TGCAGCGTTGAAGATCAGGGGGCTGGCTACACCTTC. It codes for CSVEDQGAGYTF. The J gene is TRBJ1-2, the V gene TRBV29-1; 8 bases map to TRBD1. Germline-derived CDR1 and CDR2 are SQVTM and ANQGSEA. V shed 0 bases, J shed 7 bases, and the junction held 1 base outside the gene matches. The CDR3 totals 12 residues.

This sequence joins TRBV11-2 and TRBJ2-7; 7 bases are a match to TRBD2. Trimming took 4 bases from V and 4 from J; bases not matched to a gene: 13. The CDR3 has 16 residues. The germline V gene has CDR1 SGHAT and CDR2 FQNNGV. The CDR3 DNA sequence: TGTGCCAGCAGCTACGAGAGCGGGGTGTTCGGTTACGAGCAGTACTTC. This encodes CASSYESGVFGYEQYF. The full variable domain, in which reference TRBV11-2 and TRBJ2-7 provide the parts outside the CDR3, is EAGVAQSPRYKIIEKRQSVAFWCNPISGHATLYWYQQILGQGPKLLIQFQNNGVVDDSQLPKDRFSAERLKGVDSTLKIQPAKLEDSAVYLCASSYESGVFGYEQYFGPGTRLTVT.

CDR3 protein: CASSAQGNTEAFF. The CDR3 nucleotides are TGTGCCAGCAGCGCTCAGGGGAACACTGAAGCTTTCTTT. The chain combines TRBV14 with TRBJ1-1, with D possibly TRBD1 on 5 matching bases. V lost 5 bases, J lost 1 base, and 8 bases lay in between. There are 13 residues in the CDR3. Germline CDR1 SGHDN, CDR2 FVKESK.

The chain combines TRBV19 with TRBJ1-5; the D gene is possibly TRBD1 (6 bases). The ends were cut back, 8 bases at V and 5 bases at J, with 25 bases in the middle. CDR1 is LNHDA, CDR2 SQIVND, per germline (reference sequence). There are 17 residues in the CDR3. The CDR3 reads CASSRPPTAGADQPQHF. The CDR3 bases are TGTGCCAGTTCCCGGCCCCCGACAGCAGGGGCAGATCAGCCCCAGCATTTT.

The J gene is TRBJ1-6, the V gene TRBV7-2; TRBD1 matches at 9 bases. Germline loops: CDR1 SGHTA, CDR2 FQGNSA. The CDR3 has 17 residues. The ends lost 3 bases at V and 3 bases at J; junction bases unmatched: 6. The CDR3 loop is CASSFFGTGNYNSPLHF. For the CDR3, the DNA is TGTGCCAGCAGCTTTTTTGGGACAGGGAACTATAATTCACCCCTCCACTTT.

V and J are TRBV6-5 and TRBJ1-2, with D perhaps TRBD1 (5 bases). The ends were cut back, 0 bases at V and 8 bases at J, with 19 bases in the middle. Germline V gene data show CDR1 as MNHEY and CDR2 as SVGAGI. The CDR3 sequence is 16 residues long. The CDR3 coding sequence is TGTGCCAGCAGTTACTCGCGGGGCACCTTAATTTACGGCTACACCTTC. As protein: CASSYSRGTLIYGYTF.

This chain joins TRBV11-1 and TRBJ1-6; D is unresolved. Trimming took off 3 bases at V and 6 bases at J, with 9 bases between the two ends. The CDR3 is made up of 14 amino acids. Germline CDR1 is SGHAT and CDR2 is FQDESV (reference sequence). CDR3 protein: CASSLEGGNSPLHF. CDR3 nucleotides: TGTGCCAGCAGCTTGGAGGGCGGTAATTCACCCCTCCACTTT.

This rearrangement joins TRBV28 to TRBJ2-7; 7 bases fit TRBD2. The CDR3 spans 13 residues. Germline V lookup: CDR1 MDHEN, CDR2 SYDVKM. The V gene end was trimmed by 3 bases and the J gene end by 7 bases; junction bases not matched to a gene: 6. The CDR3 sequence: CASSFLGGTEQYF. The DNA of the CDR3 is TGTGCCAGCAGTTTCCTGGGAGGGACGGAGCAGTACTTC.

The gene calls are TRBV2 and TRBJ2-1; 10 nucleotides align to TRBD2. V was pared by 7 bases and J by 4 bases, with 4 bases of the junction left unmatched. This CDR3 is 14 amino acids long. The germline V gene encodes CDR1 SNHLY and CDR2 FYNNEI. CDR3 amino acids: CASTGLAQYNEQFF. CDR3 DNA sequence: TGTGCCAGCACGGGACTAGCGCAATACAATGAGCAGTTCTTC.

As regards this clone: One junction end disagrees with the germline gene, perhaps due to a read error. The V call is TRBV19, the J call TRBJ1-4; a possible D gene is TRBD1 (5 bases). The germline CDR1 and CDR2 sequences are LNHDA and SQIVND (reference sequence). The CDR3 loop spans 15 amino acids. CDR3 amino acids: CASGMGTPRGEKLFF. The CDR3, as DNA: TGTGCCAGTGGTATGGGGACTCCTCGAGGGGAAAAACTGTTTTTT.

The V and J genes are TRBV12-2 and TRBJ2-7; the tabulated D call, TRBD2, remains unverified against the DNA. TRBV12-2 constitutes a pseudogene. The CDR3 is 16 amino acids. DNA of the CDR3: TGTGCAAGTCGCTACCCTATAGCGGGCCCCTCCTACGAGCAGTACTTC. Protein product: CASRYPIAGPSYEQYF.

V usage is TRBV7-9 and J usage is TRBJ1-5, with 10 nucleotides matching TRBD1. The trim removed 5 bases at V and 6 bases at J, leaving 10 bases unmatched. Germline CDR1 reads SEHNR; CDR2 reads FQNEAQ (reference sequence). The CDR3 runs 16 residues. CDR3 sequence reads: CASSTGQGEKGQPQHF. DNA for the CDR3: TGTGCCAGCAGCACCGGACAGGGGGAGAAGGGTCAGCCCCAGCATTTT.

The chain employs TRBV7-9 and TRBJ1-4, with TRBD1 matching 8 bases. Trimming removed 4 bases from V and 4 bases from J; junction bases left unmatched: 11. CDR1 is SEHNR and CDR2 is FQNEAQ in the germline V gene (reference sequence). The CDR3 contains 17 residues. Here the CDR3 DNA reads TGTGCCAGCAGCTCCGCCAAGGAGGACAGGGATAATGAAAAACTGTTTTTT. Translating it yields CASSSAKEDRDNEKLFF.

The J gene is TRBJ2-1, the V gene TRBV9, with TRBD2 identical over 15 bases. The CDR3 consists of 18 residues. The germline CDR1 and CDR2 sequences are SGDLS and YYNGEE. V dropped 4 bases and J dropped 4; count of bases not matched to a gene: 9. The CDR3 loop reads CASSPQGTSGGTYNEQFF. The CDR3 DNA reads as TGTGCCAGCAGCCCCCAGGGGACTAGCGGGGGGACATACAATGAGCAGTTCTTC.

This chain uses TRBV30 with TRBJ1-2; D is unresolved. The CDR3 has 12 amino acids. The ends were cut back, 0 bases at V and 3 bases at J, with 5 bases in the middle. Germline CDR1 is GTSNPN and CDR2 is SVGIG (reference sequence). CDR3 residues: CAWSVLDYGYTF. The CDR3 DNA sequence: TGTGCCTGGAGTGTACTGGACTATGGCTACACCTTC.

This chain joins TRBV14 and TRBJ1-2; D call uncertain. Looked up from germline, CDR1 is SGHDN and CDR2 is FVKESK. The CDR3 is 15 residues long. V shed 0 bases and J shed 7 bases, with 15 bases lying between them. This CDR3 reads CASSQDLSAVGGYTF. DNA of the CDR3: TGTGCCAGCAGCCAAGATTTGTCCGCCGTCGGTGGCTACACCTTC.

The chain couples TRBV7-9 to TRBJ2-5; 8 bases fit TRBD1. Germline trimming cut 7 bases from V and 6 bases from J; bases unmatched to any gene: 10. The CDR3 is 14 amino acids. Germline CDR1 SEHNR, CDR2 FQNEAQ (reference sequence). DNA of the CDR3: TGTGCCAGCAACACCCCCGGACAGGGACAGACCCAGTACTTC. This encodes CASNTPGQGQTQYF. Full variable domain (remainder filled in from reference TRBV7-9 and TRBJ2-5): DTGVSQNPRHKITKRGQNVTFRCDPISEHNRLYWYRQTLGQGPEFLTYFQNEAQLEKSRLLSDRFSAERPKGSFSTLEIQRTEQGDSAMYLCASNTPGQGQTQYFGPGTRLLVL.

The chain uses TRBV5-1 and TRBJ1-2; 7 bases line up with TRBD1. There are 15 residues in the CDR3. Germline values: CDR1 SGHRS, CDR2 YFSETQ. Losses at the gene ends were 4 bases for V and 5 bases for J; bases not matched to a gene: 11. CDR3 loop: CASSKIDREKYGYTF. CDR3 nucleotides: TGCGCCAGCAGCAAAATCGACAGGGAGAAGTATGGCTACACCTTC.

The gene calls are TRBV6-1 and TRBJ2-1, with TRBD1 identical over 9 bases. V was pared by 4 bases and J by 9 bases, with 7 bases of the junction left unmatched. The CDR3 length is 14 residues. The germline V gene encodes CDR1 MNHNS and CDR2 SASEGT. The CDR3 DNA follows: TGTGCCAGCAGTGTGGGGGACAGGGCTGGTGAGCAGTTCTTC. Its translation is CASSVGDRAGEQFF.

CDR3 DNA sequence: TGTGCCAGCAGGGCTAGCGGGGGTAGCCTCGAGCAGTACTTC. It encodes CASRASGGSLEQYF. The chain is built from TRBV28 and TRBJ2-7; 10 bases map to TRBD2. Per germline, CDR1 MDHEN and CDR2 SYDVKM. V shed 6 bases and J 6 bases; nucleotides not matched to a gene: 8. This CDR3 region has 14 residues.

This rearrangement joins TRBV30 to TRBJ1-6; possible D gene TRBD1, 5 bases. The V gene's germline CDR1 is GTSNPN and CDR2 SVGIG (reference sequence). This CDR3 is 12 amino acids long. V shed 0 bases and J shed 14 bases, with 11 bases lying between them. CDR3: CAWSVVRASLHF. DNA of the CDR3: TGTGCCTGGAGTGTAGTCAGGGCATCCCTCCACTTT. Together with reference TRBV30 and TRBJ1-6, the CDR3 gives the full variable domain: SQTIHQWPATLVQPVGSPLSLECTVEGTSNPNLYWYRQAAGRGLQLLFYSVGIGQISSEVPQNLSASRPQDRQFILSSKKLLLSDSGFYLCAWSVVRASLHFGNGTRLTVT.

On this clone itself: At one of its ends the junction is not consistent with the germline gene, which may arise from a read error. The chain recombines TRBV4-2 with TRBJ2-5; 8 nucleotides align to TRBD2. CDR1 is LGHNA, CDR2 YNFKEQ, per germline. The CDR3 consists of 15 residues. CDR3 protein: CASSRLRGGQETRYF. The CDR3, as DNA: TGTGCCAGCAGCCGGCTTCGGGGGGGCCAAGAGACCCGGTACTTC.

V usage is TRBV5-1 and J usage is TRBJ1-1, with TRBD1 matching over 11 bases. The V gene end was trimmed by 4 bases and the J gene end by 6 bases; junction bases not matched to a gene: 8. The CDR3 runs 15 residues. Germline V gene data show CDR1 as SGHRS and CDR2 as YFSETQ. CDR3 in DNA: TGCGCCAGCAGCCCCCGGACAGGGGGCGACGCTGAAGCTTTCTTT. Translated, it gives CASSPRTGGDAEAFF.

The chain couples TRBV7-2 to TRBJ2-3, with 8 nucleotides matching TRBD2. CDR3 length equals 15 residues. With 6 bases clipped from V and 0 bases from J, the junction kept 5 bases outside the gene matches. CDR1 is SGHTA and CDR2 is FQGNSA in the germline V gene. The DNA for the CDR3 is TGTGCCAGCAGTCGTAGCGGGGCTAGCACAGATACGCAGTATTTT. Its protein product is CASSRSGASTDTQYF.

The genes are TRBV16 and TRBJ1-2; D gene uncertain. CDR1 is KGHSY, CDR2 FQNENV, per germline. The CDR3 is made up of 13 amino acids. Deletions cut 0 bases from V and 7 bases from J, with 9 bases between. The CDR3 DNA follows: TGTGCCAGCAGCCAATCACCCGCGGGTGGCTACACCTTC. It translates to CASSQSPAGGYTF. The full variable domain, in which reference TRBV16 and TRBJ1-2 provide the parts outside the CDR3, is GEEVAQTPKHLVRGEGQKAKLYCAPIKGHSYVFWYQQVLKNEFKFLISFQNENVFDETGMPKERFSAKCLPNSPCSLEIQATKLEDSAVYFCASSQSPAGGYTFGSGTRLTVV.

J is TRBJ2-3 and V is TRBV5-4; perhaps TRBD1 as D (5 bases). With 0 bases removed from V and 3 bases from J, the gap between germline ends came to 8 bases. The CDR3 spans 14 residues. In germline, CDR1 is SGHNT, CDR2 YYREEE (reference sequence). As DNA, the CDR3 is TGTGCCAGCAGCTTGGGGGCAGGGACAGATACGCAGTATTTT. Its protein product is CASSLGAGTDTQYF.

This chain joins TRBV9 and TRBJ1-6; D is perhaps TRBD1 (6 bases). V gave up 3 bases and J gave up 0 bases, with 10 bases separating them. This CDR3 has 16 amino acids. Germline V gene sequence: CDR1 SGDLS, CDR2 YYNGEE. This CDR3 is CASSERGSSYNSPLHF. The CDR3 nucleotides are TGTGCCAGCAGCGAGAGGGGGAGCTCCTATAATTCACCCCTCCACTTT.

Regarding this clone: Other nucleotide sequences from this sample produce the same CDR3. This sequence joins TRBV28 and TRBJ1-4, with a possible D match to TRBD1 (6 bases). The CDR3 loop spans 14 amino acids. Germline V gene sequence: CDR1 MDHEN, CDR2 SYDVKM. The ends were cut back, 5 bases at V and 8 bases at J, with 15 bases in the middle. The CDR3 sequence: CASSVGGRDEKLFF. Written as DNA, the CDR3 is TGTGCCAGCAGTGTGGGGGGGCGAGACGAAAAACTGTTTTTT.

A remark on this clone: The sample holds other DNA sequences that translate to the same CDR3. The chain employs TRBV6-1 and TRBJ1-1; possibly TRBD1 for D (5 bases). The length of the CDR3 is 13 residues. Per the germline V gene, CDR1 is MNHNS and CDR2 is SASEGT. The ends were cut back, 4 bases at V and 1 base at J, with 7 bases in the middle. This CDR3 reads CASSGQGNTEAFF. In nucleotides, the CDR3 is TGTGCCAGCAGTGGTCAGGGGAACACTGAAGCTTTCTTT.

The rearrangement uses TRBV11-2 and TRBJ1-2, with 7 bases matching TRBD1. This CDR3 contains 16 residues. V lost 6 bases and J lost 4; bases outside the gene matches: 14. Germline V gene sequence: CDR1 SGHAT, CDR2 FQNNGV. The CDR3 sequence: CASRPLSGGPSYGYTF. The DNA of the CDR3 is TGTGCCAGCAGACCACTCTCAGGGGGACCCAGCTATGGCTACACCTTC.